The source of this T cell receptor beta chain is a study of T cells in narcolepsy. Study conclusions and caveats: Blood of same and different patients, but not healthy controls, reportedly held recurring autoreactive clonotypes.

Per germline, CDR1 KGHSH and CDR2 LQKENI. CDR3 size: 15 residues. Using immunoSEQ multiplex PCR, the repertoire was profiled, and TCRdb retains in-frame clones only, with some absent. The profile shows around 31,000 clones, 75% to 90% of them singletons. Of note for this clone: The target antigen is unknown.

This sequence joins TRBV18 and TRBJ2-5; 8 bases map to TRBD1. The DNA end is more similar to TRBJ2-7, so the J call may be wrong. The source is a human donor with narcolepsy. The material sequenced was CD45RA- memory CD4+ T cells from PBMCs. CDR3 sequence (DNA): TGTGCCAGCTCATCTCGACAGGGGAGCCTCTACGAGCAGTACTTC. As protein: CASSSRQGSLYEQYF.